This entry describes one TCR beta chain. A quantity of about 0.5 to 1 ug RNA underwent reverse transcription using random hexamers. Multiplex PCR with immunoSEQ amplified the TCR beta CDR3 across 54 Vbeta and 13 Jbeta. From the immunoSEQ multiplex PCR reads, TCRdb called clonotypes with MiXCR, one entry per CDR3 protein. The sample lists around 160,000 distinct CDR3 sequences, around 94% occurring once. The data were obtained in a study of CD8 T cells in Susac syndrome. The CDR3 is made up of 17 amino acids. The germline CDR1 and CDR2 sequences are DFQATT and SNEGSKA (reference sequence). After removal of 2 bases from V and 0 bases from J, the junction contained 9 bases not matched to a gene.

The chain combines TRBV20-1 with TRBJ1-5; 8 positions agree with TRBD1. The sequenced material came from CD4+ T cells from PBMCs. The source of this sequence is a human donor in good health. The CDR3 coding sequence is TGCAGTGCTAGAAAACCGGGACAGGTGGTTAGCAATCAGCCCCAGCATTTT. Its translation: CSARKPGQVVSNQPQHF.